This TCR beta chain emerged from a study of blood T cell repertoires in COVID-19. Study summary: In each case, the material was cDNA or gDNA derived from T cells, B-cell-depleted T cells, or PBMCs.

Germline values: CDR1 SGHTA, CDR2 FQGNSA. The CDR3 is 12 amino acids. V was trimmed by 6 bases and J by 5 bases, leaving 11 bases between them. Authors' analysis steps: Reference gene primer amplification in the assay estimated nucleated cell counts. Measured with immunoSEQ multiplex PCR; TCRdb has only the in-frame clones, and not every one. The DNA was the basis for D and trimming; V, J and clone size are from that table. Seen here are more than 250,000 clones, less than 90% observed once, and the top ten hold 3.5% to 5.5%. Source material: peripheral blood. V and J are TRBV7-2 and TRBJ2-7; D possibly corresponds to TRBD2 (5 bases). This receptor was identified in a man aged 55-75 years who had recovered from COVID-19. The chain's CDR3 is CASSPGIHEQYF. The CDR3 nucleotides read TGTGCCAGCAGTCCCGGGATCCACGAGCAGTACTTC.